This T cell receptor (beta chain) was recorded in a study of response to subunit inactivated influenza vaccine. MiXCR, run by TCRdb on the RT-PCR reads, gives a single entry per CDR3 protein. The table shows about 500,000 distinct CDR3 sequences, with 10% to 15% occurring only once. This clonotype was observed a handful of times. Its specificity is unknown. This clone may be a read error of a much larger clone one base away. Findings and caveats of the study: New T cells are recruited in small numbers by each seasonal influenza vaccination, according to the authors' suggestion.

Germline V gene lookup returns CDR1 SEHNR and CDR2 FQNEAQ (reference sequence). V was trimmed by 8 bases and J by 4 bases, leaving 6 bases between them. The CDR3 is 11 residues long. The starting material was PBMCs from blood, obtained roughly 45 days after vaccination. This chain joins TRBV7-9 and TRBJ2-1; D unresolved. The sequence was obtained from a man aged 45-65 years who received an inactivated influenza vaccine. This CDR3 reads CASGYYNEQFF. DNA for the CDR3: TGTGCCAGCGGTTATTACAATGAGCAGTTCTTC. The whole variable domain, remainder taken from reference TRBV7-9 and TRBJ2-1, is DTGVSQNPRHKITKRGQNVTFRCDPISEHNRLYWYRQTLGQGPEFLTYFQNEAQLEKSRLLSDRFSAERPKGSFSTLEIQRTEQGDSAMYLCASGYYNEQFFGPGTRLTVL.